The entry below describes one TCR delta chain. Its antigen is still unknown. TCRdb lists the protein of a much larger clone for this DNA, which differs at residue 10, so this is likely a read error; the protein given here is translated from the DNA itself. TCR sequencing was performed on genomic DNA from peripheral blood mononuclear cells isolated from patients and controls. Controls were approximately 23 healthy adult blood donors, with a median age of 64 years and around 12 males and some 11 females, matched to patients for age and sex. V was cut back by 0 bases and J by 6 bases, leaving a gap of 28 bases between them. CDR1 and CDR2, looked up from the germline V gene, are GEAIGNYY and EKD. The CDR3 runs 19 residues from the cysteine to the phenylalanine. This entry keeps only the CDR3 DNA: 57 bases, framed from base 1. This specimen comes from a study of gamma delta lymphoproliferative disorders and STAT genes (dated by TCRdb to the late 2010s). A note on the overall study: Gamma-chain libraries were prepared from at least 50 ng of genomic DNA using the LymphoTrack Dx TCRG Assay. Because no corresponding Invivoscribe delta assay was available, delta-chain libraries were prepared according to the standard operating procedure of the EuroClonality-NGS working group. The study profiled TCR gamma and delta CDR3 repertoires by deep sequencing in Tgammadelta lymphoproliferative disease patients and healthy controls, within a larger immunophenotypic and STAT-mutation study. To confirm results, a couple of gamma-chain samples and every delta-chain sample were sequenced twice.

In both library methods, multiplex PCR was carried out with primers targeting conserved V and J regions of the TCR genes. Purified and pooled amplicons were sequenced on an Illumina MiSeq platform. The published analysis was carried out like this. V(D)J alignment, clonotype assembly and translation were done with MiXCR, while functionality assessment and CDR3 repertoire analyses were done with VDJtools. The IMGT definition of CDR3 was applied, and only productive sequences using functional genes were analyzed, with ORF genes and pseudogenes left out. A custom Python script was used to search all patients and controls for identical amino acid CDR3s of major clonotypes (frequency >=5%). Clonotype frequencies in patients versus controls were compared with a one-sided non-parametric Wilcoxon test. Identical DNA sequences were merged into single rows after TCRdb reprocessed the public reads with CATT. For this entry, the V and J calls and clone size follow TCRdb and not the study's own pipeline. For this sample the table gives roughly 3,000 delta-chain clones, of which under 1.2% were detected only once. The ten largest clones take up roughly a quarter of the sample.

On the study overall, not on this receptor specifically: Control T cells were likely spread across varied maturation stages, whereas leukemic cells were skewed toward terminal effectors, which potentially limits comparisons between patients and controls. Almost every major gamma and delta clonotype found in patients was public, meaning shared with at least one healthy donor, with just a couple of gamma clonotypes being private to disease. In whole-repertoire clustering, patient gamma repertoires grouped separately from healthy controls, whereas delta repertoires showed no separation between groups. It was noted by the authors that NGS specificity may be reduced at low frequencies, so confirmation of the public or private nature of leukemic clones is needed.

Sequencing was carried out using blood. The receptor was isolated from a human donor in good health. The chain uses TRDV2 and TRDJ1, with TRDD3 as a weak D call on 6 bases. The nucleotides read TGTGCCTGTGACACCGTGGGGGGACGTGCTGGGGAGCGCCCTAATAAACTCATCTTT. It is translated as CACDTVGGRAGERPNKLIF.